Listed below are T cell receptor beta chains from one sample, sequenced in a study of early T cells in non-severe SARS-CoV-2 infection. TCRdb fed the 5' RACE reads into MiXCR, producing one record per CDR3 protein. The data contain just under 45,000 distinct CDR3 sequences, roughly 11% of them singletons. The sample consisted of whole blood. The source is an adult who was a healthcare worker with PCR-confirmed SARS-CoV-2 infection or an uninfected control (not recorded which). Each CDR3 is given without its conserved first and last residue. Clone size is given for some rows only: seen once, a few or many times, or a class if the clone is expanded.

j_gene,v_gene,abundance,CDR3aa
TRBJ2-7,TRBV2,many,ASSFGGAGSYEQY
TRBJ2-3,TRBV24-1,few,ATSEGTDTQY
TRBJ2-7,TRBV18,few,ASSQEGSYEQY
TRBJ1-2,TRBV15,few,ATSRGQGAMTFNYGYT
TRBJ1-2,TRBV2,few,ASHNGVNYGYT
TRBJ2-5,TRBV6-2/TRBV6-3,NA,ASSSHGTQC
TRBJ2-3,TRBV20-1,NA,SASLGKVTEDTQY
TRBJ2-6,TRBV4-3,NA,ASSQSLGANVLT
TRBJ2-7,TRBV6-2/TRBV6-3,NA,ASCGFSYEQY
TRBJ2-2,TRBV30,NA,ACQALVGELF
TRBJ2-7,TRBV20-1,NA,SAVRHDRGSYEQY
TRBJ2-7,TRBV7-2,few,ASSFGRNPLGEQY
TRBJ2-7,TRBV5-1,many,ASSEGQGTYEQY
TRBJ2-7,TRBV7-6,many,ASSLSDFYEQY
TRBJ1-2,TRBV7-9,few,ASSLVSSYGYT
TRBJ2-3,TRBV4-3,many,ASSQGGQKATDTQY
TRBJ2-3,TRBV7-2,medium-sized,ASTKKIAGGYADTQY
TRBJ1-6,TRBV20-1,few,SAGWGANSPLH
TRBJ2-1,TRBV7-2,many,ASSSFNEQF
TRBJ2-3,TRBV6-6,many,ASSRSRLAGVGDTQY
TRBJ1-5,TRBV19,many,ASSISQEEGQPQH
TRBJ1-1,TRBV27,many,ASSLKGQGSSEAF
TRBJ1-2,TRBV18,few,ASSPWDRADGYT
TRBJ2-7,TRBV20-1,NA,SARTEREPYEQY
TRBJ1-1,TRBV11-3,many,ASSLGHPNTEAF
TRBJ1-1,TRBV6-4,medium-sized,ASSVEGFSRTEAF
TRBJ2-7,TRBV29-1,NA,SVVEGWDTKY
TRBJ2-1,TRBV7-2,few,ASSLGASGGTNEQF
TRBJ1-4,TRBV11-3,few,ASSLGPGEKLF
TRBJ1-5,TRBV6-6,few,ASSRVGQPQH
TRBJ1-2,TRBV30,few,AWSPLKGGVGYT
TRBJ2-1,TRBV7-2,NA,ASLRGLAGFNEQF
TRBJ1-4,TRBV7-2,many,ASSFRGARYEKLF
TRBJ2-7,TRBV19,many,ASPGTNPHEQY
TRBJ1-2,TRBV28,many,ASSSGSGNYGYT
TRBJ1-2,TRBV7-8,few,ASRIAGSNGYT
TRBJ2-1,TRBV12-3/TRBV12-4,NA,ASSLGLAVSYNEQF
TRBJ2-2,TRBV30,few,AWPGDMDTGELF
TRBJ1-5,TRBV7-9,many,ASSLPRVNSNQPQH
TRBJ2-7,TRBV20-1,many,SARVRTGSYEQY
TRBJ1-6,TRBV20-1,few,SARYSGQGSSPLH
TRBJ2-7,TRBV7-3,many,ASSLTLGHEQY
TRBJ1-1,TRBV24-1,NA,ATSRGEGKAF
TRBJ2-5,TRBV6-2/TRBV6-3,many,AGGLAGHQETQY
TRBJ1-5,TRBV20-1,few,SATSRQGGNQPQH
TRBJ1-1,TRBV18,few,ASSQLRGRERGTEAF
TRBJ2-1,TRBV6-5,NA,ASRGGEYNEQF
TRBJ2-5,TRBV6-5,few,ASSYLAGAQETQY
TRBJ2-3,TRBV5-1,few,ASSPGGGTDTQY
TRBJ1-5,TRBV29-1,NA,SVESQEPHPHQPQH
TRBJ1-6,TRBV28,NA,ASSLGTAYNSPLH
TRBJ1-1,TRBV4-3,many,ASSEAGGDEAF
TRBJ1-1,TRBV12-3/TRBV12-4,NA,ASSLGVDTEAF
TRBJ1-3,TRBV18,few,ASSPDGSGNTIY
TRBJ2-1,TRBV11-2,few,ASSSTGTVYNEQF
TRBJ2-1,TRBV7-9,many,ASSSRDHSYNEQF
TRBJ1-6,TRBV18,few,ASSPSRMSQGFSYNSPLH
TRBJ2-1,TRBV11-2,many,ASRPPQRGGFDNEQF